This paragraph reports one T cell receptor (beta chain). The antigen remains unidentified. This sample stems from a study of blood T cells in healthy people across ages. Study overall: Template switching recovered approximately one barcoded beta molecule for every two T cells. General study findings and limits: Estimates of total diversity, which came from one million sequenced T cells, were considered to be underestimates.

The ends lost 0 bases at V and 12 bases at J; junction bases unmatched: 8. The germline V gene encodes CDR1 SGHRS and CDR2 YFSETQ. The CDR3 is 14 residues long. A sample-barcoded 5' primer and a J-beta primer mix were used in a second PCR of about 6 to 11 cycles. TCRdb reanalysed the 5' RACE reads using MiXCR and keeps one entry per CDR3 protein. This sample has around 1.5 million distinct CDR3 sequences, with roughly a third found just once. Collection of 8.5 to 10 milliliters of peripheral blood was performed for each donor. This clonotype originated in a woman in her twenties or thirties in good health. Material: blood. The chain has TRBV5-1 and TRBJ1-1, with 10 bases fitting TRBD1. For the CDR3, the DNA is TGCGCCAGCAGCTTGGGACAGGGGGCCTCCGGGACTTTCTTT. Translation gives CASSLGQGASGTFF. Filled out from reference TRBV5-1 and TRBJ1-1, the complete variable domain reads KAGVTQTPRYLIKTRGQQVTLSCSPISGHRSVSWYQQTPGQGLQFLFEYFSETQRNKGNFPGRFSGRQFSNSRSEMNVSTLELGDSALYLCASSLGQGASGTFFGQGTRLTVV.